This TCR beta chain is from a study of cytomegalovirus exposure and HLA in healthy donors. In the study overall: HLA-typed donors contributed around 85 million unique TCRs, which were held in an early data release.

In the case of this clone: Its antigen is as yet unknown.

In the PCR, 60 Vbeta and 13 Jbeta primers were used. TCRdb keeps only in-frame clones here, not all; method: immunoSEQ multiplex PCR. The sample consists of some 130,000 clones, approximately 80% of them appearing once. Whole-study findings and limits: A classifier reportedly called cytomegalovirus status with high sensitivity and specificity. In an earlier analysis, most TCR beta V segments were productive about 87% or about 30% of the time.

The source is a male donor in good health and CMV-seropositive. The sample comprised PBMCs.

The CDR3 loop is CASSPTWDTPNYGYTF. The CDR3 DNA reads TGTGCCAGCAGTCCGACCTGGGACACTCCTAACTATGGCTACACCTTC. The chain carries TRBV27 and TRBJ1-2, with D maybe TRBD1 (6 bases). The CDR3 extends over 16 amino acids. The germline V and J ends were trimmed by 5 bases and 0 bases, with 16 bases remaining between them. Germline assignment: CDR1 MNHEY and CDR2 SMNVEV (reference sequence).